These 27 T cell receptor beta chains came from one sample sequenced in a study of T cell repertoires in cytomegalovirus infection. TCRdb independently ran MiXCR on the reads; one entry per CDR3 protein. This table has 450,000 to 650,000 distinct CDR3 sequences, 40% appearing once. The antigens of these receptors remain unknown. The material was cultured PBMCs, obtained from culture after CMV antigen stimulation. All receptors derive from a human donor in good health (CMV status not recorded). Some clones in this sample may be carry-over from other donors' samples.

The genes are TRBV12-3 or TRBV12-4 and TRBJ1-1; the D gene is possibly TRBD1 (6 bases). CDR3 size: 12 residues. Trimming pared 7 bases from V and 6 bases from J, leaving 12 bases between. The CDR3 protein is CASTLGGPEAFF. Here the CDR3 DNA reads TGTGCCAGCACCCTCGGGGGGCCTGAAGCTTTCTTT.

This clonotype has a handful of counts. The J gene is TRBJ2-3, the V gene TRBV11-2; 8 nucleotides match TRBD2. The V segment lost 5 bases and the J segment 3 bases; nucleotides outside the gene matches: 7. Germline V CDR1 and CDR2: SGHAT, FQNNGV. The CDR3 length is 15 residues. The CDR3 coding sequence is TGTGCCAGCAGCGTCACACCGGGGGGGACAGATACGCAGTATTTT. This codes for CASSVTPGGTDTQYF.

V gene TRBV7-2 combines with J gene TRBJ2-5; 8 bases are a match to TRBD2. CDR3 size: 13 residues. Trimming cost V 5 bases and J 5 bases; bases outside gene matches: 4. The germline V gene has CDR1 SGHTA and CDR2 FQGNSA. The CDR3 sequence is CASSPGRVETQYF. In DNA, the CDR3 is TGTGCCAGCAGCCCCGGGAGGGTGGAGACCCAGTACTTC.

CDR3 sequence: CSASPGGSSYNEQFF. The CDR3 bases are TGCAGTGCTAGTCCCGGGGGTAGCTCCTACAATGAGCAGTTCTTC. V is TRBV20-1 and J is TRBJ2-1; D is possibly TRBD2 (6 bases). The CDR3 runs 15 residues. Germline-derived CDR1 and CDR2 are DFQATT and SNEGSKA (reference sequence). V dropped 3 bases and J dropped 0 bases, with 12 bases sitting between them.

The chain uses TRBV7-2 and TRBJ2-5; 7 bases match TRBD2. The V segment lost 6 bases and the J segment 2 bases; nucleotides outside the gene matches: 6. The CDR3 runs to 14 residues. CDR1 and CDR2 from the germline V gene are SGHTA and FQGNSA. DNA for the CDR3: TGTGCCAGCAGGCGGGAGCGAGGGCAAGAGACCCAGTACTTC. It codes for CASRRERGQETQYF.

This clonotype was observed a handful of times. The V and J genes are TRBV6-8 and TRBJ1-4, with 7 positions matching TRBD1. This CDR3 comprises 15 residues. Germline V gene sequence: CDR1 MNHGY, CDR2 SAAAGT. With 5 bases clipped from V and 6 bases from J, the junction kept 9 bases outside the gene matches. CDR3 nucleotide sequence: TGTGCCAGCAGTGGCCGACAGGGAGGGCATGAAAAACTGTTTTTT. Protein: CASSGRQGGHEKLFF.

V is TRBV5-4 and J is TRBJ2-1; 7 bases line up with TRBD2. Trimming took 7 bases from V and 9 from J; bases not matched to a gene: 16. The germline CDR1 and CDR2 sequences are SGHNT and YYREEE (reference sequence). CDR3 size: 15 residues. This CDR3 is CASHSWGGATFEQFF. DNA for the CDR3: TGTGCCAGCCATTCGTGGGGGGGTGCCACGTTTGAGCAGTTCTTC.

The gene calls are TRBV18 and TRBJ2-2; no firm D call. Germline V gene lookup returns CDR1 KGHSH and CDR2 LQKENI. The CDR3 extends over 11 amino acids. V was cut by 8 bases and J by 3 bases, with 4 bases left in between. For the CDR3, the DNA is TGTGCCAGCCTGGACACCGGGGAGCTGTTTTTT. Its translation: CASLDTGELFF.

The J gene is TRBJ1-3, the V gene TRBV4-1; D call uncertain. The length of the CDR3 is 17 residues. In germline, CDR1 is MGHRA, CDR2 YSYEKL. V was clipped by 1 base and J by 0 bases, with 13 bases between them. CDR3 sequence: CASSQAPPRTSGNTIYF. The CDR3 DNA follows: TGCGCCAGCAGCCAAGCCCCCCCACGGACCTCTGGAAACACCATATATTTT.

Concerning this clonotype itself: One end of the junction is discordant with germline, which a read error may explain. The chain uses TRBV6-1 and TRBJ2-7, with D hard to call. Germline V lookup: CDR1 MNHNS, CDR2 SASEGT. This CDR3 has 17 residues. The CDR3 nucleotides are TGTGCCAGCTGTGAAGAAGGCCCAGTCCTCATTTCCTACGAGCAGTACTTC. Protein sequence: CASCEEGPVLISYEQYF.

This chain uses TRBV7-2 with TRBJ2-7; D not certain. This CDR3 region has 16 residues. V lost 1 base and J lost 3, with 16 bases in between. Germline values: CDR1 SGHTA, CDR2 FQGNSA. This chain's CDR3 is CASSLEYNPASYEQYF. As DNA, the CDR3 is TGTGCCAGCAGCTTAGAATACAACCCAGCGAGCTACGAGCAGTACTTC.

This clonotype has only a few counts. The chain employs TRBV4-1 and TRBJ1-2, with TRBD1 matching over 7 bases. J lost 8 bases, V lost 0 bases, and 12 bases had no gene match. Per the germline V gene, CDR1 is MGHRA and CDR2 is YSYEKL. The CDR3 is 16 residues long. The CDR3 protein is CASSQDLVRGSEGYTF. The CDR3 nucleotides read TGCGCCAGCAGCCAAGATCTGGTCAGGGGGTCGGAGGGCTACACCTTC.

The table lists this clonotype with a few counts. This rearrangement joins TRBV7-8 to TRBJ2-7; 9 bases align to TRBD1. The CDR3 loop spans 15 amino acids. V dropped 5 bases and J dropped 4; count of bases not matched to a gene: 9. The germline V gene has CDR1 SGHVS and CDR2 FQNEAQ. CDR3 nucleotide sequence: TGTGCCAGCAGCCACCGGGGACAGGGATGGTACGAGCAGTACTTC. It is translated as CASSHRGQGWYEQYF. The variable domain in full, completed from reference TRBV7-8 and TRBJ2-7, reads GAGVSQSPRYKVAKRGQDVALRCDPISGHVSLFWYQQALGQGPEFLTYFQNEAQLDKSGLPSDRFFAERPEGSVSTLKIQRTQQEDSAVYLCASSHRGQGWYEQYFGPGTRLTVT.

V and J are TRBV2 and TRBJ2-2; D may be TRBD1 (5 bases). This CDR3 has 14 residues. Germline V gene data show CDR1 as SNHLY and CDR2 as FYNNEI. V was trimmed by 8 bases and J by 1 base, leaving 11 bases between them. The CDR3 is CASSYQGNTGELFF. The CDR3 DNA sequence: TGTGCCAGCTCGTACCAGGGGAACACCGGGGAGCTGTTTTTT.

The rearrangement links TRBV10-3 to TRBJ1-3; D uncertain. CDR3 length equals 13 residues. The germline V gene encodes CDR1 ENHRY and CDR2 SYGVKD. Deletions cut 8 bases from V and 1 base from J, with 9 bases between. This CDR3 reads CAIRRPSGNTIYF. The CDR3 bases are TGTGCCATCCGTCGGCCGTCTGGAAACACCATATATTTT.

The CDR3 here is CASSISLAGVSYNEQFF. CDR3 DNA sequence: TGTGCCAGTAGTATCTCTCTAGCGGGAGTCTCCTACAATGAGCAGTTCTTC. This chain connects TRBV19 to TRBJ2-1; TRBD2 agrees at 10 bases. The CDR3 covers 17 residues. V was pared by 3 bases and J by 0 bases, with 5 bases of the junction left unmatched. Germline CDR1 LNHDA, CDR2 SQIVND (reference sequence).

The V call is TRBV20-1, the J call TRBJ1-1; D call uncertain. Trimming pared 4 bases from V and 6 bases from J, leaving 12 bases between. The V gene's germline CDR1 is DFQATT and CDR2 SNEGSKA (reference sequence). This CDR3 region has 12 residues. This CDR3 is CSANRDRAEAFF. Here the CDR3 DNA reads TGCAGTGCTAACCGGGATCGGGCTGAAGCTTTCTTT.

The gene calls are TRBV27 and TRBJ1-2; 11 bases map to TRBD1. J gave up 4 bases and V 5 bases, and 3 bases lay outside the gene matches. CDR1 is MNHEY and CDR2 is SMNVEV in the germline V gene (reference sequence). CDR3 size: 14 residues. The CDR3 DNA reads TGTGCCAGCAGTCTAGGGACAGGGGGCTATGGCTACACCTTC. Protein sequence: CASSLGTGGYGYTF.

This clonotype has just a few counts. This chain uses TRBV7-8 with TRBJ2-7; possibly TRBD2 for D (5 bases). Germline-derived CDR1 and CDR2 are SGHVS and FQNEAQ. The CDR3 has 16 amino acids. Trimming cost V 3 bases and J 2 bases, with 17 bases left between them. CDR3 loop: CASSFDTPGRAYEQYF. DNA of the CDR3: TGTGCCAGCAGCTTTGATACTCCGGGGAGAGCCTACGAGCAGTACTTC.

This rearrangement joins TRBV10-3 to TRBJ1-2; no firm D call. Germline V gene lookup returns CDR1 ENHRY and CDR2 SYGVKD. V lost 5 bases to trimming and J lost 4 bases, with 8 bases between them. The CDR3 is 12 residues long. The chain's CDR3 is CAISREGYGYTF. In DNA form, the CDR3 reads TGTGCCATCAGTCGGGAGGGCTATGGCTACACCTTC.

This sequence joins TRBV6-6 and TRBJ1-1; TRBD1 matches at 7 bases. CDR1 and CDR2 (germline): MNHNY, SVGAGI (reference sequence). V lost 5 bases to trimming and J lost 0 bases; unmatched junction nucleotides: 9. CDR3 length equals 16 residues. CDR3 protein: CASSPGTAIMNTEAFF. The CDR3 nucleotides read TGTGCCAGCAGTCCCGGGACAGCAATCATGAACACTGAAGCTTTCTTT.

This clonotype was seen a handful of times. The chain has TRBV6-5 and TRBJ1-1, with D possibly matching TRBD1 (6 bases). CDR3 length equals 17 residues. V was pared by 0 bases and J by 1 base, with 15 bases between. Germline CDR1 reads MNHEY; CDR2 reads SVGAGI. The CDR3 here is CASSYSPHQGRNTEAFF. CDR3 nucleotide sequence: TGTGCCAGCAGTTACTCCCCTCATCAGGGGCGGAACACTGAAGCTTTCTTT.

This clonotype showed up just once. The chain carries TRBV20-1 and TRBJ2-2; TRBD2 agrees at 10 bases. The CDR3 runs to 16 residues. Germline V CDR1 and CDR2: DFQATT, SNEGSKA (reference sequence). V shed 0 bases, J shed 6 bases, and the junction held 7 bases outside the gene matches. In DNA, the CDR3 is TGCAGTGCTAGAGACGCTAGCGGGAGTCAGTCCGGGGAGCTGTTTTTT. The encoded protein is CSARDASGSQSGELFF.

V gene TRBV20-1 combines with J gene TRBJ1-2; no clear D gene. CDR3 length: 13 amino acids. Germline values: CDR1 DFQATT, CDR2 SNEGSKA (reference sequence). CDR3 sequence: CSAMPGYVGSYTF. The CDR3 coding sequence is TGCAGCGCAATGCCTGGCTACGTTGGGAGCTACACCTTC.

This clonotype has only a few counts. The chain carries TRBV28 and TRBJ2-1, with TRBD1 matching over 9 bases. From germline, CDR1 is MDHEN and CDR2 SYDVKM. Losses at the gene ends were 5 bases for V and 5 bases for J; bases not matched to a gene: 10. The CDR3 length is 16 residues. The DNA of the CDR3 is TGTGCCAGCAGTCCTTTGGACAGGGGAGTGGACAATGAGCAGTTCTTC. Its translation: CASSPLDRGVDNEQFF. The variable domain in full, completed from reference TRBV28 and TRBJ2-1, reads DVKVTQSSRYLVKRTGEKVFLECVQDMDHENMFWYRQDPGLGLRLIYFSYDVKMKEKGDIPEGYSVSREKKERFSLILESASTNQTSMYLCASSPLDRGVDNEQFFGPGTRLTVL.

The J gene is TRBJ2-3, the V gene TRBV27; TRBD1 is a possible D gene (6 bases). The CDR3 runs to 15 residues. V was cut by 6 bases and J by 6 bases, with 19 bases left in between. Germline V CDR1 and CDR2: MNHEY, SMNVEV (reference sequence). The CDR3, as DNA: TGTGCCAGCAGATCCGGGACACGCCTCGCGGATACGCAGTATTTT. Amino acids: CASRSGTRLADTQYF.

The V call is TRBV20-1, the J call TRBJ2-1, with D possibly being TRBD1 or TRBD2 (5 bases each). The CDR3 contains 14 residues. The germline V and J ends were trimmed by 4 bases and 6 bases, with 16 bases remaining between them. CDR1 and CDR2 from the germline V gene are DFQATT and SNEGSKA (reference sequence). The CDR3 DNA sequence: TGCAGTGCTACTCCGGGACGGGTGGGCAATGAGCAGTTCTTC. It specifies CSATPGRVGNEQFF.